Given below is one T cell receptor (beta chain) in context. No antigen is known for it. TCRdb reprocessed the 5' RACE reads with MiXCR, giving one entry per CDR3 protein. The sample includes about 790,000 distinct CDR3 sequences, over 15% of them seen just once. These data are taken from a study of identical twins. Study-level results: Low generation probability was overrepresented in out-of-frame alpha sequences shared by twins. Cross-sectional statistical analysis was relied on for the conclusions, without the same donors being followed.

The CDR3 extends over 15 amino acids. The germline V gene has CDR1 SEHNR and CDR2 FQNEAQ (reference sequence). Trimming cost V 5 bases and J 6 bases; bases outside gene matches: 8. These data are also associated with another study on T cells expressing NK-cell markers. That source notes: Dominant NKG2C+ clonotypes made up about 1.0-8% of CD8+ T cells in six donors.

The genes are TRBV7-9 and TRBJ2-3; 10 bases are shared with TRBD1. Sequencing used PBMCs. The receptor comes from a woman aged 18-30 years in good health. The CDR3 nucleotides read TGTGCCAGCAGCCCGCGGACAGGGGGTTCGGATACGCAGTATTTT. Amino acids: CASSPRTGGSDTQYF.